Listed here is a single T cell receptor (beta chain). This sample was included in a study of blood T cell repertoires in COVID-19. Across the study: COVID-19 samples from acute and convalescent phases originated in the United States, Italy and Spain. The cDNA or gDNA used as material had been derived from T cells, B-cell-depleted T cells, or PBMCs.

Source study methods: By means of reference gene primer amplification, nucleated cell counts were estimated. Assay: immunoSEQ multiplex PCR; the TCRdb copy retains only in-frame clones and omits some. D and trimming were read from the DNA, whereas the V and J calls and clone size are those reported in that table. The data hold 260,000 or so clones, with 82% observed a single time. Germline values: CDR1 SGHTA, CDR2 FQGNSA. Trimming cost V 5 bases and J 4 bases, with 14 bases left between them. The CDR3 has 14 residues. The genes are TRBV7-2 and TRBJ1-2; tentatively, D is TRBD1 (5 bases). This TCR derives from a woman in her sixties or seventies with acute or convalescent COVID-19. The specimen sequenced was peripheral blood. The CDR3 spells CASSPLGGAYGYTF. CDR3 nucleotide sequence: TGTGCCAGCAGCCCCCTGGGGGGAGCCTATGGCTACACCTTC.